This paragraph reports one T cell receptor (beta chain). The sample originates from a study of cytomegalovirus exposure and HLA in healthy donors. Germline loops: CDR1 SQVTM, CDR2 ANQGSEA. V lost 6 bases to trimming and J lost 0 bases, with 8 bases between them. The CDR3 spans 13 residues. Primers included in the PCR were 60 Vbeta and 13 Jbeta primers. The protocol was immunoSEQ multiplex PCR, while the TCRdb copy is restricted to in-frame clones and leaves out a portion. The sample records 140,000 to 150,000 clones, approximately 78% being singletons. The rearrangement uses TRBV29-1 and TRBJ2-2; the D gene is possibly TRBD1 (5 bases). The clonotype originates from a woman younger than 35 in good health and CMV-seropositive. Source material: PBMCs. CDR3 region: CSVDIPNTGELFF. CDR3 bases: TGCAGCGTGGACATCCCGAACACCGGGGAGCTGTTTTTT.